This entry lists 10 T cell receptor beta chains sequenced from one sample in a study of molecular identifiers for immune sequencing clone quantification. One entry per CDR3 protein, called by TCRdb with MiXCR from the PCR reads. The table shows hundreds of thousands of distinct CDR3 sequences, with 15% to 20% occurring only once. The sequenced sample consisted of naive CD8+ T cells from blood, with Jurkat cell RNA spiked in. Specified subset: FACS-sorted CD8+CD4-CCR7+CD45RA+ naive T cells. These receptors were taken from a human donor in good health. Some libraries in this study had Jurkat cell RNA spiked in.

There are many counts of this clonotype. The gene calls are TRBV28 and TRBJ2-7; either TRBD1 or TRBD2 may supply D (5 bases each). There are 14 residues in the CDR3. V lost 5 bases and J 3 bases, leaving 14 bases between the germline ends. CDR1 is MDHEN, CDR2 SYDVKM, per germline. The CDR3 loop reads CASSHRGEGYEQYF. For the CDR3, the DNA is TGTGCCAGCAGTCACCGGGGCGAGGGCTACGAGCAGTACTTC.

At least ten counts were recorded for this clonotype. The chain couples TRBV24-1 to TRBJ2-1; 14 bases fit TRBD2. V dropped 7 bases and J dropped 4; count of bases not matched to a gene: 11. The length of the CDR3 is 18 residues. The germline CDR1 and CDR2 sequences are KGHDR and SFDVKD. The CDR3 sequence is CATRYPGLAGVVYNEQFF. The CDR3 DNA follows: TGTGCCACCAGGTACCCGGGACTAGCGGGGGTTGTATACAATGAGCAGTTCTTC.

At least ten counts were recorded for this clonotype. This chain links TRBV19 with TRBJ2-1; the D is unclear. The V gene's germline CDR1 is LNHDA and CDR2 SQIVND (reference sequence). CDR3 length equals 13 residues. V dropped 3 bases and J dropped 2 bases, with 5 bases sitting between them. CDR3 coding DNA: TGTGCCAGTAGTATTTCGCCCTACAATGAGCAGTTCTTC. Protein: CASSISPYNEQFF.

This clonotype was detected many times. The CDR3 region has the DNA TGTGCCAGCAGCACTGGGGGGAAAGGGCCCCAGTACTTC. Encoded protein: CASSTGGKGPQYF. J is TRBJ2-5 and V is TRBV7-9, with D tentatively TRBD2 (6 bases). Looked up from germline, CDR1 is SEHNR and CDR2 is FQNEAQ (reference sequence). The CDR3 is 13 amino acids. V shed 5 bases and J shed 9 bases, with 16 bases lying between them.

This clonotype turned up a few times. The CDR3: CASSAGQDSYEQYF. In DNA form, the CDR3 reads TGTGCCAGCAGCGCGGGACAGGACTCCTACGAGCAGTACTTC. The rearrangement links TRBV7-3 to TRBJ2-7, with 8 bases fitting TRBD1. In germline, CDR1 is SGHTA, CDR2 FQGTGA. This CDR3 has 14 amino acids. The junction had 3 bases not matched to a gene; V was cut back by 5 bases and J by 0 bases.

The rearrangement links TRBV12-3 or TRBV12-4 to TRBJ2-1; TRBD2 agrees at 9 bases. Unmatched junction bases numbered 13, after V lost 6 bases and J lost 4 bases. This CDR3 has 17 residues. The CDR3 reads CASSHGFSSGAYNEQFF. The CDR3, as DNA: TGTGCCAGCAGCCATGGGTTTTCTAGCGGGGCTTACAATGAGCAGTTCTTC.

This clonotype occurred a few times. This clone may be a read error of a much larger clone one base away. The conserved phenylalanine or tryptophan is not found at the CDR3 terminus, so this likely reflects a read error. This rearrangement joins TRBV5-1 to TRBJ2-1; unclear D gene. The V gene's germline CDR1 is SGHRS and CDR2 YFSETQ. V was clipped by 7 bases and J by 6 bases, with 8 bases between them. This CDR3 has 11 amino acids. The chain's CDR3 is CASRVSNEQFS. The CDR3 DNA is TGCGCCAGCCGCGTTAGCAATGAGCAGTTCTCC.

To note about this clonotype: A read error is possible here, since a much larger clone lies one base away. The rearrangement links TRBV2 to TRBJ1-2; tentative D call: TRBD1 (6 bases). The CDR3 extends over 12 amino acids. Germline CDR1 SNHLY, CDR2 FYNNEI. The ends were cut back, 4 bases at V and 4 bases at J, with 7 bases in the middle. The DNA for the CDR3 is TGTGCCAGCAGTGTAGGGGGCTATGGCTACACCTTC. This encodes CASSVGGYGYTF.

Worth noting for this clonotype: This may be a read error: a much more frequent sequence differs by one nucleotide. V gene TRBV6-5 combines with J gene TRBJ1-2; possible D gene TRBD1, 5 bases. Germline V CDR1 and CDR2: MNHEY, SVGAGI. The CDR3 contains 15 residues. The CDR3 here is CAGSYSQGGRSGYTF. The CDR3, as DNA: TGTGCCGGCAGTTACTCTCAGGGAGGTCGTAGTGGCTACACCTTC.

This clonotype was detected only once. Mismatch with germline at one junction end may stem from a read error. The chain is built from TRBV4-1 and TRBJ1-5; unclear D gene. CDR1 is MGHRA, CDR2 YSYEKL, per germline. CDR3 length equals 14 residues. Written as DNA, the CDR3 is TGCGCCAGCGGCCAAGATTTGACCCAGGCGCCCCAGCATTTT. It specifies CASGQDLTQAPQHF.